One and the same sample provided the 31 T cell receptor beta chains below, sequenced in a study of shared clonotypes between healthy human individuals. This table comes from immunoSEQ multiplex PCR, and its TCRdb copy is limited to in-frame clones, with some not included. The profile shows a few million clones, more than 90% of them singletons. The sequencing input was naive CD4+ T cells sorted from blood. Stated subset: CD45RA+ positively selected. All receptors derive from a man in his late teens or twenties in good health.

With regard to this clone: The identical CDR3 is also encoded by other nucleotide sequences in the sample. V and J are TRBV9 and TRBJ2-7, with 12 bases fitting TRBD1. The CDR3 loop spans 15 amino acids. Trimming cost V 3 bases and J 5 bases; bases outside gene matches: 6. Germline lookup yields CDR1 SGDLS and CDR2 YYNGEE. CDR3 residues: CASSAGTGGYHEQYF. The CDR3 DNA reads TGTGCCAGCAGCGCGGGGACAGGGGGCTACCACGAGCAGTACTTC.

Comment on this clone: Distinct nucleotide sequences in the sample also encode this CDR3. V usage is TRBV5-4 and J usage is TRBJ1-2; D perhaps matches TRBD1 (5 bases). The V end was cut by 0 bases, the J end by 0 bases, with 6 bases between. Germline V CDR1 and CDR2: SGHNT, YYREEE (reference sequence). The CDR3 is 14 amino acids. In DNA form, the CDR3 reads TGTGCCAGCAGCTTGGGGGGCACTAACTATGGCTACACCTTC. Protein product: CASSLGGTNYGYTF.

The rearrangement links TRBV13 to TRBJ2-2, with 11 bases fitting TRBD2. Germline-derived CDR1 and CDR2 are PRHDT and FYEKMQ (reference sequence). CDR3 length: 18 residues. J lost 0 bases, V lost 4 bases, and 7 bases had no gene match. CDR3 nucleotide sequence: TGTGCCAGCAGCTCCTTCGGGACTAGCGGCGCGAACACCGGGGAGCTGTTTTTT. It is translated as CASSSFGTSGANTGELFF.

In this sample, this clone turned up once. The rearrangement uses TRBV7-6 and TRBJ2-2; the D is unclear. Germline assignment: CDR1 SGHVS and CDR2 FNYEAQ. Trimming took off 0 bases at V and 7 bases at J, with 6 bases between the two ends. CDR3 length equals 13 residues. The CDR3 coding sequence is TGTGCCAGCAGCTTAGCTAGAAACGGGGAGCTGTTTTTT. Translating it yields CASSLARNGELFF.

The V gene is TRBV19, the J gene TRBJ2-7; possibly TRBD1 for D (6 bases). The CDR3 contains 14 residues. V was trimmed by 11 bases and J by 0 bases, leaving 17 bases between them. Germline CDR1 is LNHDA and CDR2 is SQIVND (reference sequence). In nucleotides, the CDR3 is TGTGCCGTCGACCTTGGGGGCCCCTCCTACGAGCAGTACTTC. This codes for CAVDLGGPSYEQYF.

V and J are TRBV11-2 and TRBJ2-1; D remains unclear. The germline V gene encodes CDR1 SGHAT and CDR2 FQNNGV. The CDR3 extends over 16 amino acids. Deletions cut 5 bases from V and 0 bases from J, with 14 bases between. The CDR3 sequence: CASSPRKASSYNEQFF. For the CDR3, the DNA is TGTGCCAGCAGCCCCCGGAAGGCTAGCTCCTACAATGAGCAGTTCTTC. Filled out from reference TRBV11-2 and TRBJ2-1, the complete variable domain reads EAGVAQSPRYKIIEKRQSVAFWCNPISGHATLYWYQQILGQGPKLLIQFQNNGVVDDSQLPKDRFSAERLKGVDSTLKIQPAKLEDSAVYLCASSPRKASSYNEQFFGPGTRLTVL.

This chain uses TRBV5-4 with TRBJ2-7; the match to TRBD2 covers 13 bases. Germline V gene sequence: CDR1 SGHNT, CDR2 YYREEE (reference sequence). CDR3 size: 15 residues. J lost 4 bases, V lost 3 bases, and 4 bases had no gene match. The CDR3 DNA reads TGTGCCAGCAGCTCGGGGACTAGCGGGATGTACGAGCAGTACTTC. Amino acids: CASSSGTSGMYEQYF.

The chain has TRBV7-8 and TRBJ2-5; 14 nucleotides agree with TRBD2. CDR1 and CDR2 (germline): SGHVS, FQNEAQ. With V trimmed by 4 bases and J by 0 bases, 7 bases remained unmatched. The CDR3 is made up of 18 amino acids. The chain's CDR3 is CASSSGLAGDMYQETQYF. The CDR3 DNA reads as TGTGCCAGCAGCTCGGGACTAGCGGGGGATATGTACCAAGAGACCCAGTACTTC.

This chain connects TRBV19 to TRBJ2-4, with no clear D. The CDR3 runs 13 residues. CDR1 and CDR2 from the germline V gene are LNHDA and SQIVND (reference sequence). V was pared by 5 bases and J by 0 bases, with 5 bases between. The CDR3 here is CASSGQAKNIQYF. The CDR3 DNA is TGTGCCAGTAGTGGGCAAGCCAAAAACATTCAGTACTTC.

The chain combines TRBV2 with TRBJ2-5, with D perhaps TRBD2 (5 bases). The germline V gene has CDR1 SNHLY and CDR2 FYNNEI. The V gene lost 2 bases and the J gene lost 2 bases, with 15 bases spanning the gap. CDR3 length: 16 residues. The CDR3, as DNA: TGTGCCAGCAGTGAAAATGCGGGCCGGAATCAAGAGACCCAGTACTTC. Translating it yields CASSENAGRNQETQYF.

The chain links TRBV19 to TRBJ2-2, with 7 bases identical to TRBD2. Looked up from germline, CDR1 is LNHDA and CDR2 is SQIVND (reference sequence). The J segment lost 4 bases and the V segment lost 10 bases, leaving 9 bases of the junction unmatched. The CDR3 runs 14 residues. CDR3 protein: CATSLPSGTGELFF. The CDR3 DNA reads TGTGCCACCTCCTTACCTAGCGGCACCGGGGAGCTGTTTTTT.

The genes are TRBV19 and TRBJ2-6; TRBD1 aligns across 11 bases. The CDR3 is made up of 17 amino acids. The germline gives CDR1 LNHDA, CDR2 SQIVND (reference sequence). V shed 5 bases and J 2 bases; nucleotides not matched to a gene: 5. CDR3 amino acids: CASSQGQGEAGANVLTF. For the CDR3, the DNA is TGTGCCAGTAGTCAGGGACAGGGGGAGGCTGGGGCCAACGTCCTGACTTTC.

The J gene is TRBJ2-7, the V gene TRBV29-1; TRBD1 matches 11 bases. Per the germline V gene, CDR1 is SQVTM and CDR2 is ANQGSEA. This CDR3 contains 13 residues. V lost 7 bases and J lost 6; bases outside the gene matches: 8. The DNA for the CDR3 is TGCAGCGCGCTTCCCGGGACAGGGGGCGAGCAGTACTTC. The encoded protein is CSALPGTGGEQYF.

Comments on this clone: In the same sample, other DNA sequences code for this CDR3. This chain links TRBV6-5 with TRBJ2-1; D not certain. Deletions cut 3 bases from V and 0 bases from J, with 12 bases between. This CDR3 is 16 amino acids long. Germline V gene sequence: CDR1 MNHEY, CDR2 SVGAGI. The CDR3 region is CASSYSSGSSYNEQFF. CDR3 DNA: TGTGCCAGCAGTTATTCTTCCGGTAGCTCCTACAATGAGCAGTTCTTC.

The chain carries TRBV6-4 and TRBJ1-5, with a tentative D call TRBD1 (6 bases). CDR1 is MRHNA and CDR2 is SNTAGT in the germline V gene. CDR3 length: 15 residues. V was pared by 6 bases and J by 3 bases, with 15 bases between. The CDR3 spells CASRISGGHNQPQHF. In nucleotides, the CDR3 is TGTGCCAGCAGGATATCGGGGGGACACAATCAGCCCCAGCATTTT.

The J gene is TRBJ2-7, the V gene TRBV5-6, with TRBD2 matching 11 bases. The ends lost 3 bases at V and 2 bases at J; junction bases unmatched: 4. The CDR3 is made up of 15 amino acids. The germline gives CDR1 SGHDT, CDR2 YYEEEE. The CDR3, as DNA: TGTGCCAGCAGCTGGGGACTAGCGGCCGCCTACGAGCAGTACTTC. Amino acid sequence: CASSWGLAAAYEQYF.

The rearrangement uses TRBV27 and TRBJ1-5, with D perhaps matching TRBD1 (6 bases). Germline CDR1 is MNHEY and CDR2 is SMNVEV (reference sequence). V lost 4 bases, J lost 0 bases, and 10 bases lay in between. CDR3 length: 15 residues. The CDR3 DNA follows: TGTGCCAGCAGTTGGGACACCTCTAGCAATCAGCCCCAGCATTTT. It translates to CASSWDTSSNQPQHF.

The chain links TRBV6-5 to TRBJ1-1; D is ambiguous. CDR3 length: 14 amino acids. The V gene's germline CDR1 is MNHEY and CDR2 SVGAGI. The V end lost 1 base, the J end lost 0 bases, and 6 bases lay between the germline ends. CDR3 bases: TGTGCCAGCAGTTACTACAGCATGAACACTGAAGCTTTCTTT. Its protein product is CASSYYSMNTEAFF.

The count of this clone is one. CDR3 in amino acids: CASSQSLSTLRGYTF. CDR3 coding DNA: TGCGCCAGCAGCCAAAGCCTTTCCACCCTACGGGGCTACACCTTC. The rearrangement uses TRBV4-1 and TRBJ1-2, with D hard to call. Trimming pared 2 bases from V and 8 bases from J, leaving 18 bases between. Germline V lookup: CDR1 MGHRA, CDR2 YSYEKL. The CDR3 loop spans 15 amino acids.

V and J are TRBV5-1 and TRBJ2-3; the D gene could be TRBD1 or TRBD2 (5 bases each). The germline V and J ends were trimmed by 0 bases and 1 base, with 9 bases remaining between them. Looked up from germline, CDR1 is SGHRS and CDR2 is YFSETQ. This CDR3 has 15 amino acids. The CDR3 coding sequence is TGCGCCAGCAGCTTGGACGGGGACCGCACAGATACGCAGTATTTT. Its protein product is CASSLDGDRTDTQYF.

This clone showed up just once. The chain employs TRBV7-9 and TRBJ2-2, with TRBD2 as a possible D gene (5 bases). Trimming cost V 1 base and J 1 base, with 10 bases left between them. The germline CDR1 and CDR2 sequences are SEHNR and FQNEAQ (reference sequence). The CDR3 consists of 16 residues. Written as DNA, the CDR3 is TGTGCCAGCAGCTTAGGAACGGGGATGAACACCGGGGAGCTGTTTTTT. Protein sequence: CASSLGTGMNTGELFF.

The rearrangement joins TRBV9 to TRBJ1-2, with D possibly TRBD1 on 5 matching bases. CDR1 SGDLS and CDR2 YYNGEE come from the germline V gene. This CDR3 is 16 amino acids long. Between the trimmed V and J ends, which lost 1 base and 3 bases, there was a span of 16 bases. The CDR3 reads CASSVSGRQGDYGYTF. CDR3 nucleotide sequence: TGTGCCAGCAGCGTAAGTGGTCGGCAGGGAGACTATGGCTACACCTTC.

This clone was recorded only once. This chain joins TRBV12-5 and TRBJ1-6, with no clear D. The V end was cut by 3 bases, the J end by 7 bases, with 16 bases between. CDR3 size: 16 residues. Germline values: CDR1 LGHNT, CDR2 FRNRAP. CDR3 in amino acids: CASGFVTSVTNSPLHF. The CDR3 DNA sequence: TGTGCTAGTGGTTTCGTCACAAGTGTAACAAATTCACCCCTCCACTTT.

In the case of this clone: This CDR3 is also generated by other DNA sequences in the sample. CDR3 sequence reads: CASRRQSNQPQHF. In DNA form, the CDR3 reads TGCGCCAGCAGAAGACAGTCAAATCAGCCCCAGCATTTT. V and J are TRBV10-1 and TRBJ1-5; a possible D gene is TRBD1 (5 bases). The V and J ends lost 6 bases and 4 bases respectively, with 10 bases between them. CDR1 WNHNN and CDR2 SYGVQD come from the germline V gene (reference sequence). CDR3 length equals 13 residues.

The rearrangement links TRBV27 to TRBJ1-2; 12 bases map to TRBD1. V shed 4 bases and J 8 bases; nucleotides not matched to a gene: 8. CDR3 length equals 15 residues. Per germline, CDR1 MNHEY and CDR2 SMNVEV (reference sequence). CDR3 residues: CASSSPGQGAQGYTF. DNA for the CDR3: TGTGCCAGCAGTTCGCCGGGACAGGGGGCGCAGGGCTACACCTTC.

Concerning this clone itself: Additional DNA sequences in this sample encode the identical CDR3. V gene TRBV30 combines with J gene TRBJ1-4; D not resolved. This CDR3 spans 12 amino acids. CDR1 and CDR2 (germline): GTSNPN, SVGIG (reference sequence). V dropped 3 bases and J dropped 4 bases, with 6 bases sitting between them. The chain's CDR3 is CAWSGDNEKLFF. In nucleotides, the CDR3 is TGTGCCTGGAGCGGGGATAATGAAAAACTGTTTTTT. Drawing the rest from reference TRBV30 and TRBJ1-4, the complete variable domain is SQTIHQWPATLVQPVGSPLSLECTVEGTSNPNLYWYRQAAGRGLQLLFYSVGIGQISSEVPQNLSASRPQDRQFILSSKKLLLSDSGFYLCAWSGDNEKLFFGSGTQLSVL.

The chain employs TRBV18 and TRBJ2-5; D is possibly TRBD1 (5 bases). The CDR3 has 15 residues. Trimming cost V 1 base and J 3 bases, with 12 bases left between them. Per germline, CDR1 KGHSH and CDR2 LQKENI. The CDR3 DNA reads as TGTGCCAGCTCACCACGGGCAGGGAAAAAAGAGACCCAGTACTTC. Translating gives CASSPRAGKKETQYF.

The CDR3 DNA sequence: TGCAGCGTTGATCAGGGACGGAATGAGCAGTTCTTC. It encodes CSVDQGRNEQFF. J is TRBJ2-1 and V is TRBV29-1; the D call may be TRBD1 or TRBD2 (5 bases each). V was clipped by 3 bases and J by 7 bases, with 10 bases between them. The CDR3 has 12 residues. Germline V gene sequence: CDR1 SQVTM, CDR2 ANQGSEA.

The rearrangement links TRBV5-1 to TRBJ2-3, with 8 bases that match TRBD2. V lost 4 bases and J lost 14; bases outside the gene matches: 12. The CDR3 has 13 amino acids. Germline V lookup: CDR1 SGHRS, CDR2 YFSETQ. The chain's CDR3 is CASSPGERGGLYF. The CDR3 DNA sequence: TGCGCCAGCAGCCCGGGAGAACGGGGGGGCCTGTATTTT.

The V and J genes are TRBV18 and TRBJ2-3, with TRBD2 matching 10 bases. J lost 0 bases, V lost 3 bases, and 6 bases had no gene match. The germline V gene encodes CDR1 KGHSH and CDR2 LQKENI. The CDR3 is made up of 17 amino acids. The chain's CDR3 is CASSPPTSGFSTDTQYF. CDR3 bases: TGTGCCAGCTCACCCCCGACTAGCGGGTTTAGCACAGATACGCAGTATTTT.

Remarks on this clone: The same CDR3 arises from other DNA sequences in this sample as well. V is TRBV2 and J is TRBJ1-5; no reliable D call. Germline-derived CDR1 and CDR2 are SNHLY and FYNNEI. With 2 bases removed from V and 4 bases from J, the gap between germline ends came to 12 bases. The CDR3 has 15 amino acids. The CDR3 is CASSEPGMGNQPQHF. CDR3 sequence (DNA): TGTGCCAGCAGTGAACCGGGGATGGGAAATCAGCCCCAGCATTTT.